This T cell receptor beta chain comes out of a study of shared clonotypes between healthy human individuals. Overall study findings and caveats: Since donors were few, the genetic and exposure-history diversity represented was limited. Against clonotypes common to all four donors, non-shared ones had lower generation probabilities. Around 5% of naive CD4 clonotypes were common to a few donors.

CD45RO-negative cells were positively selected for CCR7, leaving out terminally differentiated effector memory CD45RA+ cells. The CDR3 totals 18 residues. V lost 0 bases, J lost 5 bases, and 16 bases stayed unmatched. The V gene's germline CDR1 is SGHRS and CDR2 YFSETQ. Comments on this clone: Its antigen is not known.

For sorted subsets, roughly 210 ng DNA per replicate equaled some 27,000 T cell genomes. Sequencing was performed with immunoSEQ multiplex PCR; in TCRdb, only in-frame clones are kept and a portion is missing. The table shows some 2.1 million clones, with roughly 95% occurring only once. This clonotype was sampled from a man aged 18 to 30 in good health. The chain couples TRBV5-1 to TRBJ2-7, with TRBD1 matching over 8 bases. Sequenced: naive CD8+ T cells sorted from blood. The CDR3 reads CASSLEGPQGAIGNEQYF. DNA of the CDR3: TGCGCCAGCAGCTTGGAAGGACCCCAGGGGGCGATCGGAAACGAGCAGTACTTC.